This TCR beta chain was sequenced during a study of blood T cell repertoires in COVID-19. The overall study: Italy, Spain and the United States were the sources of the convalescent and acute COVID-19 samples.

V was shortened by 2 bases and J by 4 bases, with 12 bases between the two germline ends. CDR1 KGHSH and CDR2 LQKENI come from the germline V gene. The CDR3 sequence is 15 residues long. Original processing notes: Cell counts per sample came from amplifying reference gene primers. The protocol was immunoSEQ multiplex PCR, while the TCRdb copy is restricted to in-frame clones and leaves out a portion. V and J calls and clone size are as listed in that table; D and trimming were resolved from the DNA. The table records around 93,000 clones, roughly 82% of them present only once. The genes are TRBV18 and TRBJ1-5; D remains unclear. This sequence was found in a man of 80 years or more with acute or convalescent COVID-19. Sequences were obtained from peripheral blood. CDR3 in DNA: TGTGCCAGCTCACCAGGTGGCCAGGTAAATCAGCCCCAGCATTTT. Translating gives CASSPGGQVNQPQHF.